This TCR beta chain was recovered during a study of regulatory T cells in long-lasting Graves disease. Germline trimming cut 4 bases from V and 9 bases from J; bases unmatched to any gene: 6. There are 12 residues in the CDR3. Per the germline V gene, CDR1 is SQVTM and CDR2 is ANQGSEA. Arm-PCR of CDR3 regions and iRepertoire HTBI primers were used to build TCR beta libraries. TCRdb used MiXCR to reprocess the multiplex PCR reads, holding one entry per CDR3 protein. The sample carries roughly 450,000 distinct CDR3 sequences, more than 20% recorded once. This clonotype appeared a single time. Time point of the sample: persistent/refractory GD, antithyroid drugs over 5 years with positive TRAb. PBMC-derived RNA was used for the TCR library.

The chain recombines TRBV29-1 with TRBJ2-1, with 7 bases fitting TRBD2. Material: peripheral blood mononuclear cells (PBMCs), obtained when the disease was refractory, from a patient treated with antithyroid drugs. This sequence originates from a female donor with Graves disease. CDR3 nucleotides: TGCAGCGTTGGTGAAGGGAGGGGTGAGCAGTTCTTC. Protein sequence: CSVGEGRGEQFF.